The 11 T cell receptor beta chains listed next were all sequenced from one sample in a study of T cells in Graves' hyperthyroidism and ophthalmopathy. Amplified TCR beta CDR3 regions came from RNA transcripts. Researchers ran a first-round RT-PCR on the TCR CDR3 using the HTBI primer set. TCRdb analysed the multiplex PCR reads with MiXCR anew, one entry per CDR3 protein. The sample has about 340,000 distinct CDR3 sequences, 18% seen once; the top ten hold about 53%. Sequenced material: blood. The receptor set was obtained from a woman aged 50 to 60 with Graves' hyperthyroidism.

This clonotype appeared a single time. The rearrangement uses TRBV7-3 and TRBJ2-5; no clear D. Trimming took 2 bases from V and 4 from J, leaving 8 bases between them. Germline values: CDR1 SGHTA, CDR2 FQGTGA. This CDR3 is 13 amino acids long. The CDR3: CASSLWNLETQYF. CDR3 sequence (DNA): TGTGCCAGCAGCTTATGGAATTTAGAGACCCAGTACTTC.

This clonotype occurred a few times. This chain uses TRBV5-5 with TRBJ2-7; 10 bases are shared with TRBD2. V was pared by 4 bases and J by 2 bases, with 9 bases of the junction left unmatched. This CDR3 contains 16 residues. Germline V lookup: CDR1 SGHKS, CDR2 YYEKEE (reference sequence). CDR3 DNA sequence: TGTGCCAGCAGCCAGGCAGGACTAGCGGCTCCCTACGAGCAGTACTTC. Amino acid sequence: CASSQAGLAAPYEQYF.

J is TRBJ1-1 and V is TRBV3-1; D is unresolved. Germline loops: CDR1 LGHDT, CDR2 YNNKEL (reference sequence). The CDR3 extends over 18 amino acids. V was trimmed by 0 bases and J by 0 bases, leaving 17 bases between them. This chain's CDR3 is CASSQDYWQAKMNTEAFF. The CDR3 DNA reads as TGTGCCAGCAGCCAAGATTATTGGCAGGCGAAAATGAACACTGAAGCTTTCTTT. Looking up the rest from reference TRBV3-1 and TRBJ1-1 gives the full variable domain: DTAVSQTPKYLVTQMGNDKSIKCEQNLGHDTMYWYKQDSKKFLKIMFSYNNKELIINETVPNRFSPKSPDKAHLNLHINSLELGDSAVYFCASSQDYWQAKMNTEAFFGQGTRLTVV.

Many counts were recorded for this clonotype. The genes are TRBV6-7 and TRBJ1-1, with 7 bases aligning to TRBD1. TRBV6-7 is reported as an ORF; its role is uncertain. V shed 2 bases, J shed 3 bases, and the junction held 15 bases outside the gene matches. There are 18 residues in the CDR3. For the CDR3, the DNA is TGTGCCAGCAGTTACCGTCAAAACAGGGGCCCGAGGGACACTGAAGCTTTCTTT. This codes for CASSYRQNRGPRDTEAFF.

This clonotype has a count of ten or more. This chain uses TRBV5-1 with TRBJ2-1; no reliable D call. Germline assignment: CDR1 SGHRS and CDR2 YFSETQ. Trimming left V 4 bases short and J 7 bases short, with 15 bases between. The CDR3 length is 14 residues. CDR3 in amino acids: CASSPPQAWNEQFF. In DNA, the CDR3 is TGCGCCAGCAGCCCGCCCCAGGCCTGGAATGAGCAGTTCTTC. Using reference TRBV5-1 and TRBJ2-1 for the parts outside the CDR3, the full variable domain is KAGVTQTPRYLIKTRGQQVTLSCSPISGHRSVSWYQQTPGQGLQFLFEYFSETQRNKGNFPGRFSGRQFSNSRSEMNVSTLELGDSALYLCASSPPQAWNEQFFGPGTRLTVL.

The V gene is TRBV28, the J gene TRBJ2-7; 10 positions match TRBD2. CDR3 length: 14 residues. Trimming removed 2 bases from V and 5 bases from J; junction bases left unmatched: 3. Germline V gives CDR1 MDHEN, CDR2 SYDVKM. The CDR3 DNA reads TGTGCCAGCAGTTTAACTAGCGGGACCAACGAGCAGTACTTC. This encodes CASSLTSGTNEQYF. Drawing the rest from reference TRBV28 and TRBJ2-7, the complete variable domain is DVKVTQSSRYLVKRTGEKVFLECVQDMDHENMFWYRQDPGLGLRLIYFSYDVKMKEKGDIPEGYSVSREKKERFSLILESASTNQTSMYLCASSLTSGTNEQYFGPGTRLTVT.

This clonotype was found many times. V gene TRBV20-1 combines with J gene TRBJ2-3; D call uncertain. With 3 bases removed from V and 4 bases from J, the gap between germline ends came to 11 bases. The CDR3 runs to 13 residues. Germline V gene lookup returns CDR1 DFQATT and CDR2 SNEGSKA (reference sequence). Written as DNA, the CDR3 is TGCAGTGCTAGTGACACCGGCCCAGATACGCAGTATTTT. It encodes CSASDTGPDTQYF.

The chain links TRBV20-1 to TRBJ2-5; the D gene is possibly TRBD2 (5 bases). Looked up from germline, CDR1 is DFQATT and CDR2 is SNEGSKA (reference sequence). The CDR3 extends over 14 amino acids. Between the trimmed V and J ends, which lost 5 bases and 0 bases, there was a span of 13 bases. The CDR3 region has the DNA TGCAGTGCTCCTACTTTCGGGAACCAAGAGACCCAGTACTTC. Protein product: CSAPTFGNQETQYF.

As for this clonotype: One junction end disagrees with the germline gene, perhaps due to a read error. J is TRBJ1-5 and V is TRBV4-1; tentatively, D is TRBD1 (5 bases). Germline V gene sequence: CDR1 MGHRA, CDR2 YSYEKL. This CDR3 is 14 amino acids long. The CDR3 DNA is TGCACCAGCAGCCTCGGGGGGGGGAATCAGCCCCAGCATTTT. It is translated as CTSSLGGGNQPQHF.

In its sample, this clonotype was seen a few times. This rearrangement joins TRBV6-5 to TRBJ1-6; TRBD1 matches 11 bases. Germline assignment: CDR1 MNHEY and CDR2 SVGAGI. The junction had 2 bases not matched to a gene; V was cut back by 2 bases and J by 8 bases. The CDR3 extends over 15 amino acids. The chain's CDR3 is CASSYGQGADSPLHF. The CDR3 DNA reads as TGTGCCAGCAGTTACGGACAGGGGGCCGATTCACCCCTCCACTTT.

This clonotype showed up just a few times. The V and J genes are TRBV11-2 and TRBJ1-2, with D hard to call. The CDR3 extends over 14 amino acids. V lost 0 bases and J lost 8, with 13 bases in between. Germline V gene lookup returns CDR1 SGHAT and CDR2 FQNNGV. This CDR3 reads CASSLEGNFFGYTF. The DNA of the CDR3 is TGTGCCAGCAGCTTAGAAGGGAATTTTTTCGGCTACACCTTC.